This TCR beta chain was found in a study of intratumoral heterogeneity in liver cancer. CDR1 and CDR2 (germline): MNHEY, SVGAGI. This CDR3 has 14 amino acids. Between the trimmed V and J ends, which lost 6 bases and 5 bases, there was a span of 14 bases. This clone is medium-sized within its sample. Antigen unknown. The table came from immunoSEQ multiplex PCR; TCRdb's copy has only in-frame clones and leaves some out. The repertoire has about 6,200 clones, approximately 71% of them found once; the top ten carry approximately 40%. Points from the study as a whole: Tumor-infiltrating lymphocytes were acknowledged as under-represented in the sampling. In each patient, region a exceeded region b in unique T-cell expansions.

The hepatocellular carcinoma nodule was sampled at distinct, geographically separated regions. All patients had early-stage hepatocellular carcinoma and were untreated before surgical resection. No macroscopic necrosis or hemorrhage was seen in sampled areas. This TCR was sampled from a woman between 65 and 79 years old with hepatocellular carcinoma. The chain joins TRBV6-5 to TRBJ2-1, with D hard to call. The starting material was tumor tissue, obtained before any cancer treatment. The CDR3 loop is CASRRGRPDNEQFF. The CDR3 DNA follows: TGTGCCAGCAGGCGTGGTAGGCCAGACAATGAGCAGTTCTTC.